This TCR beta chain was identified during a study of technical replicates of blood from a handful of donors. TCRdb keeps only in-frame clones here, not all; method: immunoSEQ multiplex PCR. In the table there are 84,000 or so clones, 93% of which are singletons. In germline, CDR1 is SNHLY, CDR2 FYNNEI. V was clipped by 2 bases and J by 9 bases; unmatched bases: 6. The length of the CDR3 is 15 residues. Sequences were obtained from T cells isolated from PBMCs. The TCR sequence derives from a human donor in good health. This sequence joins TRBV2 and TRBJ2-2, with TRBD2 matching over 10 bases. As DNA, the CDR3 is TGTGCCAGCAGTGAACTAGCGGGAGTGGACAGGGAGCTGTTTTTT. Protein: CASSELAGVDRELFF.